This entry describes one T cell receptor beta chain. Its antigen remains unidentified. This entry belongs to a study of PD-1 blockade in classical Hodgkin lymphoma. The CDR3 loop spans 15 amino acids. V lost 4 bases to trimming and J lost 3 bases, with 16 bases between them. Germline CDR1 SGDLS, CDR2 YYNGEE. Time point: cycle 4 day 1 (C4D1), after more than five weeks of nivolumab. Relapses following autologous stem cell transplantation were seen in all patients, with brentuximab vedotin exposure varying. The authors purified CD4+ T cells from thawed PBMCs by magnetic negative selection. Best responses fell into complete response, partial response or progressive disease. TCRdb's table, derived via immunoSEQ multiplex PCR, lists solely in-frame clones and lacks some. The sample lists roughly 18,000 clones, 70% seen once, with nearly 2.5% in the top ten. Findings and limits, study-wide: Possibly reflecting disease activity or prior therapy, repertoire differences have causes that remain undefined. The diversity seen at baseline in complete responders resembled that of newly diagnosed patients. Reports described newly diagnosed patients as having lower baseline TCR diversity than healthy donors.

Sequences were derived from CD4+ T cells from blood, sampled before the fourth cycle of nivolumab. This chain connects TRBV9 to TRBJ1-2; D gene unclear. The TCR originated in a human donor with classical Hodgkin lymphoma. The CDR3 protein is CASSPRSKAYYGYTF. The CDR3 DNA sequence: TGTGCCAGCAGCCCCCGATCAAAAGCCTACTATGGCTACACCTTC.